The clone carrying this T cell receptor beta chain was observed many times. Its antigen is unidentified. Most PBMC samples had around 0.5 ug input DNA in six replicates. The protocol was immunoSEQ multiplex PCR, while the TCRdb copy is restricted to in-frame clones and leaves out a portion. The table lists tens of thousands of clones, around 80% of them singletons. The sample belongs to a study of neoadjuvant anti-PD-1 for oral cavity cancer. Overall study results and limits: Non-responders to neoadjuvant nivolumab had significantly more clonal PBMC T cells than responders.

No culture or expansion preceded analysis of these blood cells. Trimming took off 5 bases at V and 4 bases at J, with 14 bases between the two ends. In germline, CDR1 is MNHEY, CDR2 SVGAGI. CDR3 length: 14 amino acids. The TCR comes from a person between 40 and 80 years old with oral cavity squamous cell carcinoma. The sequencing here drew on PBMCs, taken before nivolumab (anti-PD-1) treatment. This chain joins TRBV6-5 and TRBJ2-5; D call uncertain. CDR3 loop: CASSPIGPRETQYF. The CDR3 DNA is TGTGCCAGCAGTCCTATCGGGCCCAGAGAGACCCAGTACTTC.